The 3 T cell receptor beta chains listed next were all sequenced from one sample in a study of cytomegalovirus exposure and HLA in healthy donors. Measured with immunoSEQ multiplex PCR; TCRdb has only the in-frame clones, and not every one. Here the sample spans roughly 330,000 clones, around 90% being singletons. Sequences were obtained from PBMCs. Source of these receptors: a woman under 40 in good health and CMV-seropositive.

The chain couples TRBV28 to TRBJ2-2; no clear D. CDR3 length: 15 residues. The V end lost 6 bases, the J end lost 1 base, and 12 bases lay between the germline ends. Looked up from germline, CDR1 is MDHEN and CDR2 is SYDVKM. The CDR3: CASRPTTVNTGELFF. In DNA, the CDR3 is TGTGCCAGCAGGCCGACGACGGTGAACACCGGGGAGCTGTTTTTT.

CDR3 residues: CASSSGQVVGYTF. In DNA form, the CDR3 reads TGTGCCAGCAGCTCGGGACAGGTGGTTGGCTACACCTTC. The chain employs TRBV7-3 and TRBJ1-2; 8 positions agree with TRBD1. CDR1 is SGHTA, CDR2 FQGTGA, per germline. The ends lost 4 bases at V and 7 bases at J; junction bases unmatched: 5. The CDR3 consists of 13 residues.

The CDR3 sequence is CASSPRTPYEQYF. The CDR3 coding sequence is TGTGCCAGCAGTCCCCGGACCCCCTACGAGCAGTACTTC. This chain links TRBV27 with TRBJ2-7; D uncertain. The CDR3 is made up of 13 amino acids. Trimming shortened V by 5 bases and J by 2 bases, and 10 bases separated the two germline ends. Per germline, CDR1 MNHEY and CDR2 SMNVEV (reference sequence).